The T cell receptor (beta chain) described here comes from a study of T cell responses to AZD1222 COVID-19 vaccine (dated by TCRdb to about 2021). In the study overall: Because spike-specific TCR depth and breadth did not differ between the two schedules, AZD1222 recipients who got a second dose at roughly 4 weeks were pooled with those who got a second dose at roughly 12 weeks. A total of under 250 trial participants underwent TCR sequencing, of whom nearly 210 had received two doses of AZD1222 and some 25 had received two doses of the MenACWY control vaccine. Trial participants were enrolled by age into 18-55, 56-69 and 70-plus year subgroups, with 148, 28 and 57 TCR-sequenced participants respectively.

Interpreted using the paper, the time point label stands for: baseline before first vaccination. Vaccinee samples were obtained from the UK trials COV001 and COV002, which included a single-blind randomized controlled phase 2/3 trial of AZD1222 (ChAdOx1 nCoV-19) in healthy adults. For TCRbeta chain sequencing, PBMC samples were collected from trial participants at day 0 and at day 28 after the second dose. This clone was recorded once. This clone's antigen is unknown. The sample holds no much larger clone one base away, and base qualities are not on file. The CDR3 regions of human TCRbeta chains were analyzed by immunosequencing. As for the authors' bioinformatics: Repertoire TCRs were matched against a reference library of SARS-CoV-2-specific TCRs generated with the MIRA antigen-specificity platform. Breadth was defined as the fraction of unique TCRs that were SARS-CoV-2-associated, and depth was defined as the fraction of total T cells that were SARS-CoV-2-associated. Using the MIRA data, every spike-specific TCR was mapped to the spike region that the TCR reacted to and assigned to either a CD4 or a CD8 class. Log10-transformed breadth and depth values were compared by one-way ANOVA with Sidak's multiple comparisons tests. In its TCRdb copy, this immuneACCESS table keeps in-frame sequences only and misses some clones. Where compared with another copy, unresolved V genes explain less than half of these, and the others have no known cause. For V, J and clone size, that table is used; D and trimming come from the DNA. Within this sample are 150,000 to 200,000 clones, with almost 95% of them counted one time only. The ten most abundant clones make up 1% to 1.5% of the sample.

V drops 2 bases and J drops 9 bases, leaving 5 bases in between. Spanning cysteine to phenylalanine, the CDR3 consists of 11 amino acids. Of all the DNA, just the CDR3 is kept, 33 bases in frame from base 1. Overall results and qualifications from the work: Because no day 14 peak-response samples were available, repertoires were characterized only after the peak T cell response. Conclusions about previously exposed vaccinees are limited, since just five or six AZD1222 recipients were seropositive for SARS-CoV-2 at baseline. The whole spike protein was spanned by vaccine-associated CD4 TCRs, and dominant responses were seen in regions 160-218 and 743-854. In the small 56-69-year group, the increase in depth fell short of significance, most likely because of low power. Reportedly, close to half of the unique spike-specific TCRs recognized epitopes lying outside the regions that are mutated in the B.1.351 and B.1.1.7 variants. Participants were mostly white British, with more females than males. The authors suggested clonal diversity may have been underestimated. A significant rise in spike-specific TCR breadth and depth was observed after two AZD1222 doses relative to day 0 and relative to MenACWY recipients.

The source is an adult in good health. Recombination connected TRBV12-3 or TRBV12-4 to TRBJ2-1; the D gene identity is not certain. This sample comprised peripheral blood, obtained on day 0 of AZD1222 vaccination. The CDR3 corresponds to CASSLRFEQFF. In nucleotide form, the sequence is TGTGCCAGCAGTTTACGGTTTGAGCAGTTCTTC.